These T cell receptor beta chains were read from a single sample in a study of cytomegalovirus exposure and HLA in healthy donors. Using immunoSEQ multiplex PCR, the repertoire was profiled, and TCRdb retains in-frame clones only, with some absent. The sample contains about 25,000 clones, just under 80% of which appear only once. Source material: PBMCs. Receptors originate from a male donor in good health and CMV-seronegative. CDR3s include the opening cysteine and the closing phenylalanine or tryptophan. D genes are given only for firm matches. Size is omitted from some rows. Given values are once, few, many or a class for expanded clones.

clone_size: NA
j_call: TRBJ2-3
v_call: TRBV7-2
d_call: NA
cdr3_aa: CASSPTRFTDTQYF
cdr3_nt: TGTGCCAGCAGCCCAACGAGATTCACAGATACGCAGTATTTT

clone_size: NA
j_call: TRBJ2-2
v_call: TRBV30
d_call: TRBD1
cdr3_aa: CAWSLTGGWRSTGELFF
cdr3_nt: TGTGCCTGGAGTTTGACAGGGGGCTGGCGGAGCACCGGGGAGCTGTTTTTT

clone_size: few
j_call: TRBJ2-7
v_call: TRBV4-1
d_call: TRBD1
cdr3_aa: CASSQPGQGSHEQYF
cdr3_nt: TGCGCCAGCAGCCAACCGGGACAGGGGAGTCACGAGCAGTACTTC

clone_size: few
j_call: TRBJ2-4
v_call: TRBV30
d_call: NA
cdr3_aa: CAWSVASIQYF
cdr3_nt: TGTGCCTGGAGCGTGGCAAGCATTCAGTACTTC

clone_size: NA
j_call: TRBJ2-1
v_call: TRBV11-2
d_call: NA
cdr3_aa: CASSRYLDRPYNEQFF
cdr3_nt: TGTGCCAGCAGCCGATACTTGGACAGACCCTACAATGAGCAGTTCTTC

clone_size: NA
j_call: TRBJ2-2
v_call: TRBV29-1
d_call: TRBD2
cdr3_aa: CSVAAGGPPGELFF
cdr3_nt: TGCAGCGTTGCGGCGGGGGGGCCCCCCGGGGAGCTGTTTTTT

clone_size: NA
j_call: TRBJ1-1
v_call: TRBV27
d_call: NA
cdr3_aa: CASSFGAGNAEAFF
cdr3_nt: TGTGCCAGCAGTTTCGGGGCGGGGAACGCTGAAGCTTTCTTT

clone_size: NA
j_call: TRBJ2-7
v_call: TRBV7-9
d_call: TRBD2
cdr3_aa: CASSPRLAALPYEQYF
cdr3_nt: TGTGCCAGCAGCCCGCGACTAGCGGCATTACCCTACGAGCAGTACTTC

clone_size: NA
j_call: TRBJ1-2
v_call: TRBV18
d_call: TRBD1
cdr3_aa: CASSLQQGENYGYTF
cdr3_nt: TGTGCCAGCTCACTCCAACAGGGGGAGAACTATGGCTACACCTTC

clone_size: once
j_call: TRBJ1-4
v_call: TRBV6-5
d_call: TRBD1
cdr3_aa: CASSYGTGDNEKLFF
cdr3_nt: TGTGCCAGCAGTTACGGGACAGGTGATAATGAAAAACTGTTTTTT

clone_size: NA
j_call: TRBJ1-1
v_call: TRBV4-3
d_call: NA
cdr3_aa: CASSQLAGSWGTEAFF
cdr3_nt: TGCGCCAGCAGCCAATTAGCGGGGTCCTGGGGCACTGAAGCTTTCTTT

clone_size: NA
j_call: TRBJ2-3
v_call: TRBV7-8
d_call: TRBD2
cdr3_aa: CASSWGGTQYF
cdr3_nt: TGTGCCAGCAGCTGGGGGGGAACGCAGTATTTT

clone_size: NA
j_call: TRBJ2-1
v_call: TRBV7-6
d_call: TRBD1
cdr3_aa: CASSGRQGSSYNEQFF
cdr3_nt: TGTGCCAGCAGCGGAAGACAGGGGAGCTCCTACAATGAGCAGTTCTTC

clone_size: NA
j_call: TRBJ2-1
v_call: TRBV11-2
d_call: TRBD2
cdr3_aa: CASGQTSGLFNEQFF
cdr3_nt: TGTGCCAGCGGCCAGACTAGCGGGCTCTTTAATGAGCAGTTCTTC

clone_size: NA
j_call: TRBJ2-4
v_call: TRBV7-2
d_call: NA
cdr3_aa: CASSLGYQALQYF
cdr3_nt: TGTGCCAGCAGCTTAGGGTATCAGGCTCTTCAGTACTTC

clone_size: NA
j_call: TRBJ2-7
v_call: TRBV2
d_call: NA
cdr3_aa: CASSPTSYEQYF
cdr3_nt: TGTGCCAGCAGTCCTACTAGCTACGAGCAGTACTTC

clone_size: NA
j_call: TRBJ2-7
v_call: TRBV27
d_call: TRBD1
cdr3_aa: CASSPRTGGYEQYF
cdr3_nt: TGTGCCAGCAGTCCCCGGACAGGGGGCTACGAGCAGTACTTC

clone_size: NA
j_call: TRBJ2-1
v_call: TRBV30
d_call: NA
cdr3_aa: CAWSVLAELYNEQFF
cdr3_nt: TGTGCCTGGAGTGTATTGGCGGAACTCTACAATGAGCAGTTCTTC

clone_size: NA
j_call: TRBJ1-1
v_call: TRBV5-4
d_call: NA
cdr3_aa: CASSSDRQARGTEAFF
cdr3_nt: TGTGCCAGCAGCTCCGACCGACAGGCAAGGGGCACTGAAGCTTTCTTT

clone_size: NA
j_call: TRBJ2-2
v_call: TRBV28
d_call: TRBD1
cdr3_aa: CASRRDRGLGGELFF
cdr3_nt: TGTGCCAGCAGACGGGACAGGGGGCTAGGTGGGGAGCTGTTTTTT

clone_size: NA
j_call: TRBJ2-2
v_call: TRBV18
d_call: TRBD1
cdr3_aa: CASSRPGTVEGRELFF
cdr3_nt: TGTGCCAGCTCACGACCCGGGACAGTAGAAGGAAGGGAGCTGTTTTTT

clone_size: NA
j_call: TRBJ2-5
v_call: TRBV7-2
d_call: TRBD2
cdr3_aa: CASSLGLAGRETQYF
cdr3_nt: TGTGCCAGCAGCTTAGGTCTAGCGGGGAGAGAGACCCAGTACTTC

clone_size: NA
j_call: TRBJ1-3
v_call: TRBV7-8
d_call: NA
cdr3_aa: CASSLTGRAGNTIYF
cdr3_nt: TGTGCCAGCAGCTTAACGGGGAGGGCGGGAAACACCATATATTTT

clone_size: NA
j_call: TRBJ1-4
v_call: TRBV6-5
d_call: NA
cdr3_aa: CASSYLPTEQLFF
cdr3_nt: TGTGCCAGCAGCTACCTCCCGACAGAGCAACTGTTTTTT

clone_size: NA
j_call: TRBJ2-7
v_call: TRBV19
d_call: TRBD2
cdr3_aa: CASSATLGRGTYEQYF
cdr3_nt: TGTGCCAGTAGTGCCACGCTCGGGAGGGGAACCTACGAGCAGTACTTC

clone_size: NA
j_call: TRBJ2-3
v_call: TRBV9
d_call: NA
cdr3_aa: CASSATSHPGDTQYF
cdr3_nt: TGTGCCAGCAGCGCCACTAGCCACCCGGGGGATACGCAGTATTTT

clone_size: NA
j_call: TRBJ2-5
v_call: TRBV6-5
d_call: TRBD2
cdr3_aa: CATLAGGGETQYF
cdr3_nt: TGTGCCACATTAGCGGGAGGGGGAGAGACCCAGTACTTC

clone_size: NA
j_call: TRBJ2-2
v_call: TRBV5-8
d_call: NA
cdr3_aa: CASSLGLRHPGELFF
cdr3_nt: TGTGCCAGCAGCTTGGGATTGCGACACCCCGGGGAGCTGTTTTTT

clone_size: few
j_call: TRBJ1-1
v_call: TRBV18
d_call: TRBD1
cdr3_aa: CASSQQGVNTEAFF
cdr3_nt: TGTGCCAGCTCGCAACAGGGGGTGAACACTGAAGCTTTCTTT

clone_size: once
j_call: TRBJ1-2
v_call: TRBV29-1
d_call: TRBD1
cdr3_aa: CSVRDRESGYTF
cdr3_nt: TGCAGCGTCCGGGACAGGGAGAGTGGCTACACCTTC

clone_size: NA
j_call: TRBJ2-1
v_call: TRBV6-1
d_call: TRBD2
cdr3_aa: CASSEVAGVFNEQFF
cdr3_nt: TGTGCCAGCAGTGAAGTAGCGGGAGTGTTCAATGAGCAGTTCTTC

clone_size: NA
j_call: TRBJ2-3
v_call: TRBV11-2
d_call: TRBD2
cdr3_aa: CASSSRAGETDTQYF
cdr3_nt: TGTGCCAGCAGCAGTCGAGCGGGAGAAACAGATACGCAGTATTTT

clone_size: NA
j_call: TRBJ1-2
v_call: TRBV19
d_call: NA
cdr3_aa: CASSWRENLVFYTF
cdr3_nt: TGTGCCAGTAGTTGGCGGGAGAATCTCGTATTCTACACCTTC

clone_size: NA
j_call: TRBJ1-2
v_call: TRBV5-1
d_call: NA
cdr3_aa: CASSLARAEYGYTF
cdr3_nt: TGCGCCAGCAGCTTGGCCAGGGCGGAATATGGCTACACCTTC

clone_size: NA
j_call: TRBJ2-7
v_call: TRBV10-3
d_call: TRBD2
cdr3_aa: CAISEQGEGPYEQYF
cdr3_nt: TGTGCCATCAGTGAACAAGGGGAGGGACCATACGAGCAGTACTTC

clone_size: NA
j_call: TRBJ2-3
v_call: TRBV7-9
d_call: TRBD2
cdr3_aa: CASSLGVAGSTDTQYF
cdr3_nt: TGTGCCAGCAGCTTAGGCGTAGCGGGAAGCACAGATACGCAGTATTTT

clone_size: NA
j_call: TRBJ1-6
v_call: TRBV7-2
d_call: NA
cdr3_aa: CASSLGPRGNSPLHF
cdr3_nt: TGTGCCAGCAGCTTAGGACCCAGAGGGAATTCACCCCTCCACTTT

clone_size: once
j_call: TRBJ2-1
v_call: TRBV2
d_call: NA
cdr3_aa: CASHSLAINEQFF
cdr3_nt: TGTGCCAGCCATTCCCTAGCTATCAATGAGCAGTTCTTC

clone_size: NA
j_call: TRBJ2-3
v_call: TRBV11-2
d_call: NA
cdr3_aa: CASSLGLAALGDTQYF
cdr3_nt: TGTGCCAGCAGCTTAGGGTTAGCGGCCCTAGGGGATACGCAGTATTTT

clone_size: few
j_call: TRBJ1-5
v_call: TRBV6-1
d_call: TRBD1
cdr3_aa: CASSEAGQGSYQPQHF
cdr3_nt: TGTGCCAGCAGTGAAGCGGGACAGGGGAGTTATCAGCCCCAGCATTTT

clone_size: NA
j_call: TRBJ1-6
v_call: TRBV28
d_call: TRBD1
cdr3_aa: CASSIPGQTNSPLHF
cdr3_nt: TGTGCCAGCAGTATACCGGGACAGACTAATTCACCCCTCCACTTT

clone_size: NA
j_call: TRBJ2-1
v_call: TRBV4-3
d_call: TRBD1
cdr3_aa: CASSQERTGIDEQFF
cdr3_nt: TGCGCCAGCAGCCAAGAAAGGACAGGGATAGATGAGCAGTTCTTC